The clone carrying this T cell receptor beta chain was counted ten times or more. Its antigen is still unknown. This specimen belongs to a study of human T cells and chemical hapten exposure. For the study at large: Diphenylcyclopropenone was applied weekly to patients' scalps across the roughly 23-week study. Whole-study results and caveats: PT1 expanded TCR numbers rose with patch test score.

During construction of the library, unique molecular identifiers were attached to individual cDNA molecules for quantitative, reproducible TCR counting. TCRdb recomputed calls from the RACE reads with MiXCR, one row per CDR3 protein. The table shows under 100,000 distinct CDR3 sequences, with around 9.6% occurring only once. Germline V CDR1 and CDR2: KGHSH, LQKENI. Trimming cost V 0 bases and J 2 bases; bases outside gene matches: 1. CDR3 size: 15 residues. The sample's time point: patch test 2, 6 weeks after DPC sensitization. Treatment of the sample: therapeutic diphenylcyclopropenone sensitization with weekly scalp DPC.

The source was whole blood, collected in connection with sensitization to the hapten diphenylcyclopropenone (DPC). The clonotype was recovered from a woman aged 25 to 39 with alopecia areata. Some clones in this sample may be carry-over from other donors' samples. The chain uses TRBV18 and TRBJ2-7; 10 nucleotides agree with TRBD1. CDR3 in amino acids: CASSPPGQGTYEQYF. The CDR3 DNA reads TGTGCCAGCTCACCACCGGGACAGGGGACCTACGAGCAGTACTTC.